The entry that follows covers one T cell receptor beta chain sequence. The assay was immunoSEQ multiplex PCR, and TCRdb's table has in-frame clones only and misses some. The sample comprises about 480,000 clones, about 88% of which are singletons, and just over 8% rests with the top ten. Participant age was roughly 18 to 90 years, and participants resided in fewer than 30 US areas. The CDR3 runs 14 residues. The junction had 6 bases not matched to a gene; V was cut back by 1 base and J by 8 bases. The germline CDR1 and CDR2 sequences are SGHRS and YFSETQ. This entry belongs to a study of blood T cell repertoires in COVID-19.

The V call is TRBV5-1, the J call TRBJ2-1; 7 bases are a match to TRBD2. The receptor was derived from a woman in her fifties or sixties who had recovered from COVID-19. Sample: PBMCs or T cells enriched from blood (not recorded which). The CDR3 sequence is CASSLLRERDEQFF. The CDR3 DNA sequence: TGCGCCAGCAGCTTGCTGCGGGAGCGGGATGAGCAGTTCTTC.